This T cell receptor beta chain derives from a study of blood T cell repertoires in COVID-19. For the study at large: T cells, B-cell-depleted T cells, or PBMCs supplied cDNA or gDNA.

This CDR3 has 15 residues. Authors' data handling: Amplification of reference gene primers was used by the study to estimate nucleated cell counts. Some clones are missing from TCRdb's copy, which holds only in-frame ones; the method was immunoSEQ multiplex PCR. V, J and clone size are taken as reported in that table, and D and trimming were inferred from the DNA itself. The sample holds 120,000 or so clones; just under 90% are singletons and the top ten take approximately 2%. This clonotype was obtained from a woman in her forties or fifties with acute or convalescent COVID-19. Sequencing input: peripheral blood. V is TRBV21-1 and J is TRBJ1-2; the table's TRBD1 call for D was not verified on the DNA. TRBV21-1 is annotated as a pseudogene. For the CDR3, the DNA is TGTGCCAGCAGCAAATGGGGACACTTTAACTATGGCTACACCTTC. It is translated as CASSKWGHFNYGYTF.